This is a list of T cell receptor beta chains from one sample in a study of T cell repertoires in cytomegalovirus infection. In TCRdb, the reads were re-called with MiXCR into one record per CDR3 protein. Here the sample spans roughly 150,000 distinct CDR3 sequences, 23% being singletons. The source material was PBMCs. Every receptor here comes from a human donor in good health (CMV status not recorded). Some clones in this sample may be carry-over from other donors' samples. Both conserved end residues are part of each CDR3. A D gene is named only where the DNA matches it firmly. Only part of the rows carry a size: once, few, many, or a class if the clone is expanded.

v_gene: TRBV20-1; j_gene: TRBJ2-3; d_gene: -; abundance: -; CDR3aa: CSARDHGVGTDTQYF; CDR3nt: TGCAGTGCTAGAGATCACGGGGTCGGGACAGATACGCAGTATTTT
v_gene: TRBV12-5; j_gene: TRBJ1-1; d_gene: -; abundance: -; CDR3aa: CASATPGEGNTEAFF; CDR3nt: TGTGCTAGTGCCACTCCCGGGGAGGGGAACACTGAAGCTTTCTTT
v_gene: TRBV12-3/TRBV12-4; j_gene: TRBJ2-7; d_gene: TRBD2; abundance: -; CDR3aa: CASSRGGYEQYF; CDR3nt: TGTGCCAGCAGTCGGGGGGGTTACGAGCAGTACTTC
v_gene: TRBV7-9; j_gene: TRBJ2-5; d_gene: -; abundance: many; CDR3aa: CASSLGMIETQYF; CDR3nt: TGTGCCAGCAGCTTGGGGATGATAGAGACCCAGTACTTC
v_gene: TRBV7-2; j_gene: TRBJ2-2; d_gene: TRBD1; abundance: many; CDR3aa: CASSSRQGGGGELFF; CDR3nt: TGTGCCAGCAGCTCCCGACAGGGGGGCGGCGGGGAGCTGTTTTTT
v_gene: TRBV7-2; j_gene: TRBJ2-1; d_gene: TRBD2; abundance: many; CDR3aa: CASSSSGGQLYNEQFF; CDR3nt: TGTGCCAGCAGCTCGAGCGGGGGGCAACTTTACAATGAGCAGTTCTTC
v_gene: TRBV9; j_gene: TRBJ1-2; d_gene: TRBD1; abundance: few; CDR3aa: CASTKDRANYGYTF; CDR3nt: TGTGCCAGCACCAAGGACAGGGCCAACTATGGCTACACCTTC
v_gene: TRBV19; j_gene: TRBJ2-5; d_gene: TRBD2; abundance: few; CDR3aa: CASSMGAGVETQYF; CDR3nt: TGTGCCAGTAGTATGGGCGCGGGGGTCGAGACCCAGTACTTC
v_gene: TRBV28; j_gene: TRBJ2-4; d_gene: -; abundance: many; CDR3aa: CASSLYLGDKNIQYF; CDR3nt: TGTGCCAGCAGTTTATACCTGGGCGACAAAAACATTCAGTACTTC
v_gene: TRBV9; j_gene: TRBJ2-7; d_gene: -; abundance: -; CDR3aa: CASSVAIDTYEQYF; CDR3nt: TGTGCCAGCAGCGTAGCCATCGATACCTACGAGCAGTACTTC
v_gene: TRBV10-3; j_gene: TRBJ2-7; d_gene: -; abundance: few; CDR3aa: CAISLGSRAETSYEQYF; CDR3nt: TGTGCCATCAGTTTGGGTTCGAGGGCTGAGACCTCCTACGAGCAGTACTTC
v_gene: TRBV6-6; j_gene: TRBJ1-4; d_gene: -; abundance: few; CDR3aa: CASSGWGPNEKLFF; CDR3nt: TGTGCCAGCTCTGGGTGGGGTCCAAATGAAAAACTGTTTTTT
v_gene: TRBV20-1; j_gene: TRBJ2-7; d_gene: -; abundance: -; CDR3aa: CSARNLSYEQYF; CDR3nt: TGCAGTGCTAGAAATCTGAGCTACGAGCAGTACTTC
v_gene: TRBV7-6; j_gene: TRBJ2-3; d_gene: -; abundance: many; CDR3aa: CASSSRRDTQYF; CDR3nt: TGTGCCAGCAGCTCCCGACGAGATACGCAGTATTTT
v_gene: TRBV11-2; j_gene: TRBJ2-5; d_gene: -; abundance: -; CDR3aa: CASSLAPISSERETQYF; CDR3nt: TGTGCCAGCAGCTTAGCCCCCATATCTTCAGAGAGAGAGACCCAGTACTTC
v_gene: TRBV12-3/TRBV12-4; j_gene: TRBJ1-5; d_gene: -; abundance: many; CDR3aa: CASSLKGTNQPQHF; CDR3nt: TGTGCCAGCAGTTTAAAGGGGACCAATCAGCCCCAGCATTTT
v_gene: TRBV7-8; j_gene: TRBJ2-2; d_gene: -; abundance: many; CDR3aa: CASSLPEGLFF; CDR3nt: TGTGCCAGCAGCTTACCTGAGGGGCTGTTTTTT
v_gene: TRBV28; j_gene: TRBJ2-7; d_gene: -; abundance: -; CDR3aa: CASSAGESSYEQYF; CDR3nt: TGTGCCAGCAGTGCAGGAGAAAGCTCCTACGAGCAGTACTTC
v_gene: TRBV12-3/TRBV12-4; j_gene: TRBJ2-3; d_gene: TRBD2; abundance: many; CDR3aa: CASSHRLAGPSDTQYF; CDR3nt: TGTGCCAGCAGCCACAGACTAGCGGGACCCTCGGATACGCAGTATTTT
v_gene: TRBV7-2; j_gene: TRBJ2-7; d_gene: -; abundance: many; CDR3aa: CASSLQPGSTYEQYF; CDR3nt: TGTGCCAGCAGCTTACAGCCAGGATCTACCTACGAGCAGTACTTC
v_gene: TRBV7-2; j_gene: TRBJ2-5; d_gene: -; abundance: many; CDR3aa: CASSLTSLQETQYF; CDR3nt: TGTGCCAGCAGCTTAACCTCCCTTCAAGAGACCCAGTACTTC
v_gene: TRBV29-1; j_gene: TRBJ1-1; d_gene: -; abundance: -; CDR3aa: CSVVTGWDPFF; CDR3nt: TGCAGCGTTGTGACAGGTTGGGATCCTTTCTTT
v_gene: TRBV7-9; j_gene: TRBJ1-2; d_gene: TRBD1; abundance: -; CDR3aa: CASSLETGAVTCYTF; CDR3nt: TGTGCCAGCAGCTTAGAGACAGGGGCCGTTACGTGCTACACCTTC
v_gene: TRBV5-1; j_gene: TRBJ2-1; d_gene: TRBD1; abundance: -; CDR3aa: CASSQTGQGNNEQFF; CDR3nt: TGCGCCAGCAGCCAAACGGGACAGGGAAACAATGAGCAGTTCTTC
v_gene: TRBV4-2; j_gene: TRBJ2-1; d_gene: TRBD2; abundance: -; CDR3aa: CASAKLAGETDEQFF; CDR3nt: TGTGCCAGTGCTAAACTAGCGGGAGAAACGGATGAGCAGTTCTTC
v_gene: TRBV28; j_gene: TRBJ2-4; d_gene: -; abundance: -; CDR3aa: CASSGGTAKNIQYF; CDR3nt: TGTGCCAGCAGTGGGGGGACAGCCAAAAACATTCAGTACTTC
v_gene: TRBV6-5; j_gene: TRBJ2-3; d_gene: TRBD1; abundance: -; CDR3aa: CASSYWTGDTQYF; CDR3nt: TGTGCCAGCAGTTACTGGACAGGAGATACGCAGTATTTT
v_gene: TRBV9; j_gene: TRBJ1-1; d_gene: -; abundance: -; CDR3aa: CASSVGDSTEAFF; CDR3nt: TGTGCCAGCAGCGTTGGGGATAGCACTGAAGCTTTCTTT
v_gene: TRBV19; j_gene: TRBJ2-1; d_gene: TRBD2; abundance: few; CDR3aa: CASSARLAGGNEQFF; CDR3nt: TGTGCCAGTAGTGCCCGACTAGCGGGAGGGAATGAGCAGTTCTTC
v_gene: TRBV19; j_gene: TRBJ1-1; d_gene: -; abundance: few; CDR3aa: CASRNPTMNTEAFF; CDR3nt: TGTGCCAGTAGAAACCCTACCATGAACACTGAAGCTTTCTTT
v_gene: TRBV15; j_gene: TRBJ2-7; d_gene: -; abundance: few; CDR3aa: CATSRDRGQYEQYF; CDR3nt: TGTGCCACCAGCAGAGATCGGGGTCAGTACGAGCAGTACTTC
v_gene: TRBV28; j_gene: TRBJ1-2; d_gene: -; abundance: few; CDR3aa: CASSLASSVNGYTF; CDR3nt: TGTGCCAGCAGTTTAGCCTCCTCAGTCAATGGCTACACCTTC
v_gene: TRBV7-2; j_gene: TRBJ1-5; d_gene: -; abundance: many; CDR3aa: CASSSGRVSNQPQHF; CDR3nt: TGTGCCAGCAGCTCGGGCCGGGTCAGCAATCAGCCCCAGCATTTT
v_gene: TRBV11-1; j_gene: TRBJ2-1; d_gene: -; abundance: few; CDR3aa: CASTLEGPSYNEQFF; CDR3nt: TGTGCCAGCACACTAGAGGGGCCGTCCTACAATGAGCAGTTCTTC
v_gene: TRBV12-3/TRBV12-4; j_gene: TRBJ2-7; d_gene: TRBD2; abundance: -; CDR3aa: CASSLNSGGGYEQYF; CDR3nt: TGTGCCAGCAGTTTAAATAGCGGGGGTGGCTACGAGCAGTACTTC
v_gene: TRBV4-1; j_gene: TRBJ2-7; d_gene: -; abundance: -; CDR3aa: CASSQVQSAQYEQYF; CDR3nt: TGCGCCAGCAGCCAAGTTCAAAGCGCACAGTACGAGCAGTACTTC
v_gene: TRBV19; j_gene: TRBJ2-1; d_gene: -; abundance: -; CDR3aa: CASSSTRRGEQFF; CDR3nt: TGTGCCAGTAGTTCTACAAGGAGGGGTGAGCAGTTCTTC
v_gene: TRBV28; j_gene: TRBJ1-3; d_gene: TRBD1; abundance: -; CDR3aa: CASSRQGPSSGNTIYF; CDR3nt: TGTGCCAGCAGCCGACAGGGGCCGAGCTCTGGAAACACCATATATTTT
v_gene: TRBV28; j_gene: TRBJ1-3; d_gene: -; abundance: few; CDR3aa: CASSLYESSGNTIYF; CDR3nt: TGTGCCAGCAGTTTATACGAGAGCTCTGGAAACACCATATATTTT
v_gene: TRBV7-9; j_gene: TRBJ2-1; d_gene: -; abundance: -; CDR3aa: CASSFPPTGEQFF; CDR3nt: TGTGCCAGCAGCTTCCCCCCCACGGGTGAGCAGTTCTTC
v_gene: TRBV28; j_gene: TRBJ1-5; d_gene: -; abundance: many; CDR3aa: CASSRTDSSQPQHF; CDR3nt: TGTGCCAGCAGCCGGACAGATTCTTCTCAGCCCCAGCATTTT
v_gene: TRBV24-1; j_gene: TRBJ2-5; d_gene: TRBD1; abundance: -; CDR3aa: CATSDPGQGQETQYF; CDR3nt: TGTGCCACCAGTGATCCGGGACAGGGCCAAGAGACCCAGTACTTC
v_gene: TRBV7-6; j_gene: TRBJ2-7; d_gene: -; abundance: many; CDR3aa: CASSLLYREGERETSYEQYF; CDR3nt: TGTGCCAGCAGCTTACTATACAGGGAAGGTGAGCGGGAAACTTCCTACGAGCAGTACTTC